This T cell receptor (beta chain) was recovered during a study of beta chain features in type 1 diabetes. General observations from the study: Moderately but significantly shorter TCRB CDR3s were found in Type 1 diabetes patients in all four CD4+ subsets.

The study reverse transcribed the entire isolated RNA, so it sequenced expressed TCRB transcripts. TCRdb keeps only in-frame clones here, not all; method: immunoSEQ multiplex PCR. Seen here are 400,000 to 600,000 clones, 30% observed once, and the top ten hold about 0.06%. As for this clone: Its cognate antigen is unknown.

Germline values: CDR1 SGDLS, CDR2 YYNGEE. V was pared by 0 bases and J by 10 bases, with 11 bases between. CDR3 length: 13 residues. This TCR derives from a man younger than 30 in good health. The sequencing sample was made of naive CD4+ T cells from blood. The chain links TRBV9 to TRBJ2-1, with a tentative D call TRBD2 (6 bases). The CDR3 here is CASSVAREEEQFF. CDR3 in DNA: TGTGCCAGCAGCGTAGCAAGGGAGGAGGAGCAGTTCTTC.